This T cell receptor (beta chain) emerged from a study of a mutant IDH1 vaccine in newly diagnosed glioma. About the research overall: The therapy given earlier, which was standard therapy, consisted of radiotherapy, temozolomide, or both, and most of the patients received both. Notes on the study in general: Vaccine-induced immune responses occurred in roughly 95% of patients. No link was apparently found between pseudoprogression and changes in top peripheral T cell clonotypes.

As to time point: baseline, week 1 (first vaccination visit). Treatment reported: pre-vaccination baseline after standard-of-care therapy. Here immunoSEQ multiplex PCR was the method, and the copy in TCRdb shows in-frame clones only, minus some. The sample lists 20,000 to 25,000 clones; roughly 93% were seen once. As to this clone: No antigen is known for it.

Germline V gives CDR1 SGHRS, CDR2 YFSETQ. V shed 3 bases and J 4 bases; nucleotides not matched to a gene: 7. The CDR3 runs 16 residues. The clonotype was recovered from a middle-aged man with glioma. The rearrangement links TRBV5-1 to TRBJ2-1; TRBD2 aligns across 10 bases. The input for sequencing was PBMCs, taken from a glioma patient treated with radiotherapy, temozolomide or both. The DNA for the CDR3 is TGCGCCAGCAGCTCCCTAGCGGGAGCGGGGTACAATGAGCAGTTCTTC. It is translated as CASSSLAGAGYNEQFF.